The present T cell receptor (beta chain) was sequenced within a study of OX40 agonist ivuxolimab in advanced cancers. Broadly, across the study: The costimulatory receptor OX40 (CD134) was targeted by ivuxolimab, a fully human IgG2 agonistic monoclonal antibody. Intravenous ivuxolimab was administered to patients every 2 weeks at six dose levels: 0.01, 0.1, 0.3, 1.5, 3 and 10 mg/kg. Of the approximately 53 patients in dose escalation, about 20 had hepatocellular carcinoma, approximately 15 had melanoma, 9 had renal cell carcinoma and 9 had head and neck cancer. In the dose-escalation cohort, around four fifths of patients were male, and the mean age was roughly 60 years, with a range of 23 to 79. Patients were allowed to have had prior anti-PD-1, anti-PD-L1 or anti-CTLA-4 therapy, and 40% to 45% of the dose-escalation patients had previously received checkpoint inhibitors. Partial responses occurred in three dose-escalation patients, of whom one had hepatocellular carcinoma and two had cutaneous melanoma. Peripheral TCRbeta sequencing aimed to test whether ivuxolimab altered TCR sequence diversity and caused clonal T-cell expansion. The monotherapy dose-escalation portion (N ≈ 56 patients) of the phase I ivuxolimab trial is reported in the paper. Summary of the overall study and its limitations: At doses from 0.1 to 3.0 mg/kg, clonal expansion was seen in both CD4+ and CD8+ blood T cells between baseline and week 6. Which antigens the clonally expanded peripheral T cells were specific for was not determined. In the 0.1-3.0 mg/kg groups, partial responders had among the lowest normalized peripheral clonal expansion, particularly in CD8+ T cells. Low levels of normalized T-cell clonal expansion were also seen in some patients who did not respond. On average, CD8+ T cells showed more expanded clones than CD4+ T cells after ivuxolimab.

V gives up 2 bases and J gives up 6 bases, and the segment between their germline ends measures 8 bases. The CDR3 starts with the cysteine, ends with the phenylalanine, and has 14 residues. The sequence is cut down to CDR3 DNA, 42 bases in frame from base 1. CDR1 and CDR2 were assigned from the germline V gene (reference sequence) as LNHNV and YYDKDF. To sequence the TCRbeta CDR3 region, genomic DNA was isolated from the sorted cells. TCRbeta CDR3 regions were sequenced using the immunoSEQ Assay. TCRdb's version of the immuneACCESS table is confined to in-frame rearrangements and falls short of the full clone set. An unresolved V gene accounts for under half of the shortfall where checked; the remainder is of unknown origin. Across this sample there are around 98,000 clones, with around 88% seen only once. The top ten clones comprise about 0.5% of the sample. Concerning this clone: Its antigen has not been determined. No much larger clone exists at a distance of one base, and base qualities are not known.

The trial excluded patients who had a history of autoimmune disease or who were on systemic immunosuppression. Peripheral blood for TCR sequencing was collected from all dose cohorts at baseline, on cycle 4 day 1, and on cycle 7 day 1. Samples came from an open-label, multicenter, first-in-human phase I dose-escalation trial of ivuxolimab. The trial enrolled adults with locally advanced or metastatic head and neck squamous cell, hepatocellular, melanoma or renal cell carcinoma. Before TCR sequencing, CD4+ and CD8+ T cells were separately sorted from peripheral blood. This receptor chain uses TRBV15 and TRBJ1-6; the D gene identity is not certain. Sequencing was performed on CD4+ or CD8+ T cells sorted from blood, taken in a trial of the OX40 agonist ivuxolimab. This sequence originates from an adult with an advanced solid tumor such as melanoma, head and neck, liver or kidney cancer. The CDR3 sequence is CATSRQVTNSPLHF. Here is the DNA: TGTGCCACCAGCAGACAGGTTACTAATTCACCCCTCCACTTT.